This T cell receptor beta chain comes out of a study of immune evolution from preneoplasia to lung adenocarcinoma. Resections took place in Japan or China from the mid-2010s to the late 2010s. Nucleic acids came from premalignant or tumor cells enriched by macro-dissection. Clones were read by immunoSEQ multiplex PCR, and TCRdb kept only the in-frame ones, dropping some. The sample contains under 45,000 clones, 70% to 85% of which appear only once. This clone showed up just a few times. Its antigen remains unidentified. The study, taken as a whole, reports: Normal lung had highest clonality; later lesions appeared denser, more diverse.

The sequence was collected from a person in their sixties or seventies with lung adenocarcinoma. The sample consisted of FFPE invasive lung adenocarcinoma tissue.

The CDR3 protein is CASRRTGGGIQYF. DNA for the CDR3: TGTGCCAGCAGACGGACAGGAGGAGGGATTCAGTACTTC. The J gene is TRBJ2-4, the V gene TRBV27; D may be TRBD1 (7 bases). CDR1 is MNHEY and CDR2 is SMNVEV in the germline V gene (reference sequence). V lost 6 bases and J lost 10, with 16 bases in between. There are 13 residues in the CDR3.